The text below deals with one T cell receptor beta chain. What it recognizes is unknown. These data come from a study of blood T cells in healthy people across ages. Study outcomes and limitations: For the donors, CMV status was unknown and possibly confounded expanded clonotype changes.

Germline lookup yields CDR1 SGHKS and CDR2 YYEKEE (reference sequence). V lost 3 bases and J lost 8, with 11 bases in between. The CDR3 sequence is 13 residues long. Together with a sample-barcoded 5' primer, a J-beta primer mix was included in a second PCR lasting roughly 6 to 12 cycles. Each cDNA molecule, via a template-switch adaptor with 12 random nucleotides, was tagged. Each CDR3 protein gets one entry after TCRdb re-called the 5' RACE reads with MiXCR. This table has 1.5 million or so distinct CDR3 sequences, under 55% appearing once. This receptor was identified in a woman aged 18-30 years in good health. Sequencing input: blood. The V gene is TRBV5-5, the J gene TRBJ1-4; D ambiguous. CDR3 sequence reads: CASSCGGNEKLFF. DNA for the CDR3: TGTGCCAGCAGCTGCGGAGGGAACGAAAAACTGTTTTTT. Based on the CDR3 plus reference TRBV5-5 and TRBJ1-4, the full variable domain is DAGVTQSPTHLIKTRGQQVTLRCSPISGHKSVSWYQQVLGQGPQFIFQYYEKEERGRGNFPDRFSARQFPNYSSELNVNALLLGDSALYLCASSCGGNEKLFFGSGTQLSVL.